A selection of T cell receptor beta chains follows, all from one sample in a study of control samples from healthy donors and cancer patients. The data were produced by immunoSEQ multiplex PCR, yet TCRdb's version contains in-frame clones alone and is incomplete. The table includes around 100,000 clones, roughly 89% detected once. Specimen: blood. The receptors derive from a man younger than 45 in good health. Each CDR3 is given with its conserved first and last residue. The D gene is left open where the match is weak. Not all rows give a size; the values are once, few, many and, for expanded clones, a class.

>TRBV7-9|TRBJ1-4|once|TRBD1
TGTGCCAGCAGCCGAACGGGACAGCTCGTCACTAATGAAAAACTGTTTTTT
CASSRTGQLVTNEKLFF
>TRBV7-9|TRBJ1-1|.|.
TGTGCCAGCATCAGGGACCAAGGGAACACTGAAGCTTTCTTT
CASIRDQGNTEAFF
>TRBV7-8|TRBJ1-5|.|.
TGTGCCAGCAGCTTAGCAGGACGGATAAATCAGCCCCAGCATTTT
CASSLAGRINQPQHF
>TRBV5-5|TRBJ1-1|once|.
TGTGCCAGCAGCTTGGGAGGGAGGAACACTGAAGCTTTCTTT
CASSLGGRNTEAFF
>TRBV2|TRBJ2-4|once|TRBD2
TGTGCCAGCAGGGCCCTAGCGGAGATAGCCAAAAACATTCAGTACTTC
CASRALAEIAKNIQYF
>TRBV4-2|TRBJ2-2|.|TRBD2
TGTGCCAGCAGCCAATTTAGCGGGGGAGATAACACCGGGGAGCTGTTTTTT
CASSQFSGGDNTGELFF
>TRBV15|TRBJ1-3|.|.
TGTGCCACCAGCAGAGGTGGGGCCGGAAACACCATATATTTT
CATSRGGAGNTIYF
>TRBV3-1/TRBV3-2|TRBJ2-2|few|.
TGTGCCAGCAGCCAAGGCCCGGGGTTGACCGGGGAGCTGTTTTTT
CASSQGPGLTGELFF
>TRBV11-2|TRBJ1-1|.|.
TGTGCCAGCAGTCGTTTAAGGGGACCGGGAGAAGCTTTCTTT
CASSRLRGPGEAFF
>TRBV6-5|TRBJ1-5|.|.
TGTGCCAGCAGTCCAGGGGTAGGGTCTCAGCCCCAGCATTTT
CASSPGVGSQPQHF
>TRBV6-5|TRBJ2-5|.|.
TGTGCCAGCTCCCCGAAGGGGGAGACCCAGTACTTC
CASSPKGETQYF
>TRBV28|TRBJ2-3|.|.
TGTGCCAGCAGTTGGGGAAAGGGCCGGGTAGATACGCAGTATTTT
CASSWGKGRVDTQYF
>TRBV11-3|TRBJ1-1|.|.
TGTGCCAGCAGCTTAGAGGGGGCTGAAGCTTTCTTT
CASSLEGAEAFF
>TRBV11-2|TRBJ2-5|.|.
TGTGCCAGCAGCTTAGCCCAAGAGACCCAGTACTTC
CASSLAQETQYF
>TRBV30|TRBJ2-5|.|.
TGTGCCTGGACAGTGGGGGAGACCCAGTACTTC
CAWTVGETQYF
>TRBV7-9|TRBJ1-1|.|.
TGTGCCAGCAGCCCGCAGCATCCTGGCACTGAAGCTTTCTTT
CASSPQHPGTEAFF
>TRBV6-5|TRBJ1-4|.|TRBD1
TGTGCCAGCAGTCGGACAGGGCAACCTAATGAAAAACTGTTTTTT
CASSRTGQPNEKLFF
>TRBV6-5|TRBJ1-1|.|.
TGTGCCAGCAGTTACTCGTATGGCAGACGGAACACTGAAGCTTTCTTT
CASSYSYGRRNTEAFF
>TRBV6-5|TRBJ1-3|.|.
TGTGCCAGTTGGGCTCGGAACCTTGGAAACACCATATATTTT
CASWARNLGNTIYF
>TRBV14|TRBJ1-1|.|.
TGTGCCAGCAGCCAAGATCTTGTCGCTTTCTTT
CASSQDLVAFF
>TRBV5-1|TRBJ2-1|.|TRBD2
TGCGCCAGCAGCGCCGGGACTAGCGGGAATGAGCAGTTCTTC
CASSAGTSGNEQFF
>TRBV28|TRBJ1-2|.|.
TGTGCCAGCAGTCGCACAATTTATGGCTACACCTTC
CASSRTIYGYTF
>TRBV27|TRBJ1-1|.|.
TGTGCCAGCAGAAATACAGGGAGCCCTGAAGCTTTCTTT
CASRNTGSPEAFF